This T cell receptor beta chain was observed in a study of T cells in Graves' hyperthyroidism and ophthalmopathy (dated by TCRdb to the late 2010s). With respect to the entire study: Peripheral blood was collected at initial diagnosis, before any treatment. The paper reports TCR Vbeta CDR3 sequencing of about 140 peripheral blood samples: 43 ophthalmopathy, fewer than 80 hyperthyroidism and about 17 progressor patients. A discovery cohort of about a hundred patients, about 40 with Graves' ophthalmopathy and approximately 55 with stable Graves' hyperthyroidism, was used to find distinguishing TCR V-J signatures. The approximately 90 discovery patients were randomly split 7:3 into training and test sets. After blood sampling, hyperthyroidism patients were treated with methimazole at a starting dose of 30 mg daily, and ophthalmopathy patients were treated with high-dose intravenous methylprednisolone. Prospective prediction of ophthalmopathy was tested in an independent validation cohort consisting of 18 to 20 hyperthyroidism patients and around 16 patients who later progressed to ophthalmopathy. Thyroid tissue and blood T-cell repertoires from six Graves' hyperthyroidism patients were also compared in the study. The study at large found these results: In validation, the model predicted progression to ophthalmopathy with 55% to 71% sensitivity and less than 80% specificity, a median of around 6.6 months before onset. Ophthalmopathy was separated from stable hyperthyroidism by a 13 V-J signature model, with 85% to 90% sensitivity and 81% to 82% specificity obtained in cross-validation and 80%/75% obtained in testing. Most expanded thyroid clonotypes (frequency above 0.001) were also detected in blood, suggesting blood repertoires may reflect thyroid immune responses. No statistical method was used to set the sample size in advance, and investigators knew the group allocation.

Stable Graves' hyperthyroidism was defined as the absence of progression to ophthalmopathy over 18 months of follow-up. The hyperthyroidism patients were between 18 and 65 years old and newly diagnosed, with a disease duration of less than 2 months. Exclusion was applied to patients with uncontrolled infections, other autoimmune diseases, pregnancy or lactation. Diagnoses were based on clinical symptoms, serum thyroxine and TRAb, thyroid ultrasound and orbital computed tomography. PBMCs were separated from about 10 ml of fresh peripheral blood using Ficoll-Paque density gradient centrifugation. Total RNA was extracted with Trizol reagent, and quality was checked on an Agilent 2100 Bioanalyzer. This clonotype was seen a few times. Which antigen it targets is not known. No base quality information exists; no much larger clone differs at one position. The TCR beta CDR3 regions were amplified from the RNA transcripts. The TCR CDR3 was subjected to a first round of RT-PCR using the HTBI primer set and the Qiagen OneStep RT-PCR kit. A second multiplex PCR round built the libraries, followed by size selection and purification. The libraries were sequenced on an Illumina HiSeq2000 using paired-end 100 bp reads. As for how the authors treated the data: Raw data were processed with SOAPnuke, discarding reads with adapters, uncalled bases, mean Phred below 15, or no exact constant-primer or identifier match. High-quality paired reads were merged with COPE v1.2.5, and unique nucleotide sequences were defined as clonotypes. Clonotypes were aligned to IMGT TRBV, TRBD and TRBJ reference segments using MiTCR v1.1. The analysis included only V-J combinations with a frequency above 0.0001, which together covered around 99% of the repertoires. A TCS score was defined as the ratio between F50 (clonal expansion) and ExV (chaos), using BLOSUM62-based TCRdist between CDR3 peptides within each V-J. Welch's t-statistics and random forest reduced around 520 V-J features to roughly 13, which were used in a naive Bayes classifier (R e1071). TCRdb reran the public reads through fastp at Q25 and MiXCR, keeping productive beta chains. When rows share a CDR3 protein, they turn into one entry using the most common DNA and genes. The authors' filters were not applied to this entry. For this sample there are roughly 700,000 distinct CDR3 sequences; approximately 15% appear just once. Around a sixth of the sample belongs to the ten largest clones.

Trimming takes 5 bases from V and 0 bases from J, and the germline ends sit 8 bases apart. The CDR3 has 14 amino acids, counting the end cysteine and phenylalanine. Only the CDR3 portion is preserved as DNA: 42 bases, with reading frame beginning at the first base. The CDR1 and CDR2 encoded by the germline V gene (reference sequence) are GTSNPN and SVGIG. The sequence was obtained from a man between 50 and 59 years old with Graves' hyperthyroidism. The sequence joins TRBV30 to TRBJ2-6; no D gene can be assigned with confidence. The specimen sequenced was blood. The CDR3 in this case is CAWYRNSGANVLTF. The DNA sequence is given as TGTGCCTGGTACAGAAACTCTGGGGCCAACGTCCTGACTTTC.